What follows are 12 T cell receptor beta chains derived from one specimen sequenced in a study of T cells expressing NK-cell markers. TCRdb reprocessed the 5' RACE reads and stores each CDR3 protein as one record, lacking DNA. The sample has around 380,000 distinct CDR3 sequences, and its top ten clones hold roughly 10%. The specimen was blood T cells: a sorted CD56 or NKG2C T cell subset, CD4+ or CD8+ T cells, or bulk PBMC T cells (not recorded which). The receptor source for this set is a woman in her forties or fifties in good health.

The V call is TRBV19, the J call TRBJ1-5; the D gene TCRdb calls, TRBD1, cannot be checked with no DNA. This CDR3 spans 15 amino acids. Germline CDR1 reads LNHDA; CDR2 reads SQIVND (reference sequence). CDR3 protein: CASSRLQGSNQPQHF.

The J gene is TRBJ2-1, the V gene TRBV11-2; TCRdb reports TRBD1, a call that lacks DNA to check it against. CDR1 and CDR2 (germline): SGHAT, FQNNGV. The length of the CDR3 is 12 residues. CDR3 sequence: CASSLVRGLQFF.

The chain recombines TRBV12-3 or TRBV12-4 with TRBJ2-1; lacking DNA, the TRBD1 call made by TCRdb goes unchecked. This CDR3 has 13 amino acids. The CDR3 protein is CASGRNPYNEQFF.

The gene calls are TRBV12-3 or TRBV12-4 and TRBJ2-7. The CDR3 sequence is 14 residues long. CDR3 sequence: CASSLEGPLGEQYF.

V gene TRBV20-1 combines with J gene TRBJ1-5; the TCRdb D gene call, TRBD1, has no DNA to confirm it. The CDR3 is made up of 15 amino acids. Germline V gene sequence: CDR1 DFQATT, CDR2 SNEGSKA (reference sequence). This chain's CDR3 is CSAPGTGGLYQPQHF.

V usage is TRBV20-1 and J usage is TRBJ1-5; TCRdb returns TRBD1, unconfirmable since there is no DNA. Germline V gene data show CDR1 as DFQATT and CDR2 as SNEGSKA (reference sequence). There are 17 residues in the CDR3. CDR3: CSARAPGGRLSNQPQHF.

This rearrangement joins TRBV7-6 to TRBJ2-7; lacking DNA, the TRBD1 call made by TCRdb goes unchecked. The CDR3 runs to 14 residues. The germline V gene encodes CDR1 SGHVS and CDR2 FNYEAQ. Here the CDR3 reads CASSGAGPSYEQYF. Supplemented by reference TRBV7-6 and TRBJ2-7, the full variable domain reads GAGVSQSPRYKVTKRGQDVALRCDPISGHVSLYWYRQALGQGPEFLTYFNYEAQQDKSGLPNDRFSAERPEGSISTLTIQRTEQRDSAMYRCASSGAGPSYEQYFGPGTRLTVT.

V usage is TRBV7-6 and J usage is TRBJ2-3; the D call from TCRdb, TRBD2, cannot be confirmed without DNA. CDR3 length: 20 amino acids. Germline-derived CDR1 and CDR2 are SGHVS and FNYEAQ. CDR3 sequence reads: CASSLAPGLAGGPGTDTQYF.

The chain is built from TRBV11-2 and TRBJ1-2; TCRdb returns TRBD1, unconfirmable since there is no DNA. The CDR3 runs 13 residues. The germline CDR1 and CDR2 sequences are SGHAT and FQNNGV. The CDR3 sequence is CASSFPTGVGYTF. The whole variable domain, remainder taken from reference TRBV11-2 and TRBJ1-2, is EAGVAQSPRYKIIEKRQSVAFWCNPISGHATLYWYQQILGQGPKLLIQFQNNGVVDDSQLPKDRFSAERLKGVDSTLKIQPAKLEDSAVYLCASSFPTGVGYTFGSGTRLTVV.

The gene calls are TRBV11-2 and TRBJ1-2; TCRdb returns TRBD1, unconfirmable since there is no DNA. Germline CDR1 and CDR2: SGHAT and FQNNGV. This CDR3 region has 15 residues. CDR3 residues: CASSLSGQARIGYTF.

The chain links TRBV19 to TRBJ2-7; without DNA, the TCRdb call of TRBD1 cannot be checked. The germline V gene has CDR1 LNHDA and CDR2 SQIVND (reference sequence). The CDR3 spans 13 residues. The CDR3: CASSPGDGYEQYF.

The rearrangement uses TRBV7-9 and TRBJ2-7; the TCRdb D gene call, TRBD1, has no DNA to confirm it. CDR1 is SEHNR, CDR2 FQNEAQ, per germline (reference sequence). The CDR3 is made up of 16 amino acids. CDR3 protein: CASTGGFRDGSYEQYF.